One and the same sample provided the 27 T cell receptor beta chains below, sequenced in a study of cytomegalovirus exposure and HLA in healthy donors (dated by TCRdb to 2015 to 2018). Preparation of the library involved the immunoSEQ multiplex PCR assay. The multiplex PCR relied on a mix of 60 forward primers for TCR Vbeta segments and 13 reverse primers for TCR Jbeta segments. Held by TCRdb, this immuneACCESS table contains in-frame sequences only and omits some clones. Under half of the omission traces to an unresolved V gene where checked; the cause of the rest is unknown. This sample holds 120,000 to 150,000 clones; roughly four fifths were observed only once. Of the sample, roughly 14% falls within the top ten clones. The sample comprised PBMCs. The receptors stem from a human donor in good health.

The chain joins TRBV6-1 to TRBJ2-1; no clear D. CDR3 length: 14 residues. Germline values: CDR1 MNHNS, CDR2 SASEGT. Trimming took off 2 bases at V and 4 bases at J, with 9 bases between the two ends. CDR3 coding DNA: TGTGCCAGCAGTGAATTAGCAGCATACAATGAGCAGTTCTTC. Residues: CASSELAAYNEQFF.

This chain uses TRBV7-9 with TRBJ1-2; D may be TRBD1 (5 bases). The V end lost 4 bases, the J end lost 9 bases, and 21 bases lay between the germline ends. The CDR3 runs 15 residues. The germline V gene encodes CDR1 SEHNR and CDR2 FQNEAQ (reference sequence). The CDR3 DNA reads as TGTGCCAGCAGCTCCTCCGACAGCTGGGTAAATCGCTACACCTTC. As protein: CASSSSDSWVNRYTF. Full variable domain (outside the CDR3, taken from reference TRBV7-9 and TRBJ1-2): DTGVSQNPRHKITKRGQNVTFRCDPISEHNRLYWYRQTLGQGPEFLTYFQNEAQLEKSRLLSDRFSAERPKGSFSTLEIQRTEQGDSAMYLCASSSSDSWVNRYTFGSGTRLTVV.

This clone came up once. The genes are TRBV11-3 and TRBJ2-5, with 8 bases lining up with TRBD2. The V gene's germline CDR1 is SGHNT and CDR2 YENEEA. With V trimmed by 3 bases and J by 7 bases, 7 bases remained unmatched. The CDR3 is 14 amino acids. The DNA for the CDR3 is TGTGCCAGCAGCTTGAGATCCCGGGAGGGGACCCAGTACTTC. This encodes CASSLRSREGTQYF.

V gene TRBV6-1 combines with J gene TRBJ1-2; D is possibly TRBD1 (6 bases). Germline CDR1 and CDR2: MNHNS and SASEGT. The CDR3 has 13 residues. With 4 bases removed from V and 4 bases from J, the gap between germline ends came to 10 bases. The chain's CDR3 is CASSASGAYGYTF. Here the CDR3 DNA reads TGTGCCAGCAGTGCGTCAGGGGCCTATGGCTACACCTTC.

This chain connects TRBV6-4 to TRBJ2-4, with a possible D match to TRBD2 (6 bases). Trimming shortened V by 6 bases and J by 8 bases, and 14 bases separated the two germline ends. There are 13 residues in the CDR3. Germline CDR1 reads MRHNA; CDR2 reads SNTAGT. The CDR3, as DNA: TGTGCCAGCAGCGCCAACCGCGGGGACATTCAGTACTTC. It encodes CASSANRGDIQYF.

This clone was counted between two and nine times. The gene calls are TRBV28 and TRBJ2-1; 10 nucleotides agree with TRBD2. The germline gives CDR1 MDHEN, CDR2 SYDVKM. The V and J ends lost 6 bases and 0 bases, in that order; junction bases with no gene match: 5. The CDR3 consists of 16 residues. Written as DNA, the CDR3 is TGTGCCAGCAGAGGAAGCGGGGGGGCCTCCTACAATGAGCAGTTCTTC. As protein: CASRGSGGASYNEQFF.

This clone was seen just once. This chain joins TRBV4-1 and TRBJ2-7, with 8 positions matching TRBD2. Germline values: CDR1 MGHRA, CDR2 YSYEKL. Trimming removed 2 bases from V and 4 bases from J; junction bases left unmatched: 4. CDR3 length equals 14 residues. CDR3: CASSQLGGRYEQYF. CDR3 bases: TGCGCCAGCAGCCAATTGGGCGGGAGGTACGAGCAGTACTTC.

The chain recombines TRBV7-2 with TRBJ2-1; 9 bases fit TRBD1. Germline V gene lookup returns CDR1 SGHTA and CDR2 FQGNSA. The CDR3 is 15 residues long. V lost 4 bases and J lost 9; bases outside the gene matches: 10. The CDR3, as DNA: TGTGCCAGCAGCTCCAGGACAGGGGTTTTCGGTGAGCAGTTCTTC. Its translation: CASSSRTGVFGEQFF.

This clone was recorded a few times. The gene calls are TRBV2 and TRBJ2-5; the match to TRBD1 covers 8 bases. The J segment lost 4 bases and the V segment lost 4 bases, leaving 5 bases of the junction unmatched. Germline CDR1 SNHLY, CDR2 FYNNEI. The length of the CDR3 is 14 residues. The CDR3 loop reads CASSVGTGGETQYF. The CDR3 DNA reads TGTGCCAGCAGTGTCGGGACAGGAGGAGAGACCCAGTACTTC.

V and J are TRBV10-2 and TRBJ1-1, with 7 nucleotides matching TRBD1. This CDR3 has 15 residues. The junction had 5 bases not matched to a gene; V was cut back by 3 bases and J by 1 base. Germline V gives CDR1 WSHSY, CDR2 SAAADI. The CDR3 nucleotides read TGCGCCAGCAGTGAACCTTACAGGGGGAACACTGAAGCTTTCTTT. It codes for CASSEPYRGNTEAFF.

This clone was counted only a few times. The chain has TRBV5-1 and TRBJ1-6; 10 positions agree with TRBD1. The CDR3 is 15 residues long. From germline, CDR1 is SGHRS and CDR2 YFSETQ. With 0 bases clipped from V and 8 bases from J, the junction kept 2 bases outside the gene matches. CDR3 sequence reads: CASSLVGTGDSPLHF. In nucleotides, the CDR3 is TGCGCCAGCAGCTTGGTAGGGACAGGGGATTCACCCCTCCACTTT.

This clone was picked up a small number of times. The J gene is TRBJ1-1, the V gene TRBV7-3, with D unresolved. The CDR3 totals 14 residues. V was pared by 2 bases and J by 1 base, with 8 bases between. Per the germline V gene, CDR1 is SGHTA and CDR2 is FQGTGA. In DNA form, the CDR3 reads TGTGCCAGCAGCTTAGCGGGGAGGAACACTGAAGCTTTCTTT. Amino acids: CASSLAGRNTEAFF.

The chain is built from TRBV6-4 and TRBJ2-1, with D perhaps matching TRBD2 (6 bases). CDR1 and CDR2 (germline): MRHNA, SNTAGT. Trimming left V 2 bases short and J 3 bases short, with 11 bases between. CDR3 length equals 15 residues. The CDR3 spells CASSDEPEGYNEQFF. The CDR3 coding sequence is TGTGCCAGCAGTGACGAACCGGAGGGCTACAATGAGCAGTTCTTC.

The V and J genes are TRBV7-6 and TRBJ2-1, with 7 nucleotides matching TRBD2. This CDR3 is 14 amino acids long. The trim removed 0 bases at V and 5 bases at J, leaving 1 base unmatched. Germline V gives CDR1 SGHVS, CDR2 FNYEAQ. The CDR3: CASSLAGGNNEQFF. As DNA, the CDR3 is TGTGCCAGCAGCTTAGCGGGGGGGAACAATGAGCAGTTCTTC.

This clone was recorded a few times. The chain links TRBV6-1 to TRBJ1-6; a weak D match, TRBD1 (5 bases). Germline CDR1 MNHNS, CDR2 SASEGT. The CDR3 sequence is 12 residues long. Between the trimmed V and J ends, which lost 7 bases and 7 bases, there was a span of 8 bases. CDR3 coding DNA: TGTGCCAGCATCCAGGGAAATTCACCCCTCCACTTT. Its protein is CASIQGNSPLHF.

The rearrangement joins TRBV7-8 to TRBJ2-5; D might be TRBD2 (5 bases). The CDR3 is 16 amino acids. Trimming stripped 5 bases from V and 7 bases from J, with 23 bases between. The germline gives CDR1 SGHVS, CDR2 FQNEAQ. The CDR3, as DNA: TGTGCCAGCAGCCGCCTCGGGGTAGGGAGCAAAGGGACCCAGTACTTC. Translating gives CASSRLGVGSKGTQYF.

The CDR3 protein is CAWNNRQGTEAFF. As DNA, the CDR3 is TGTGCCTGGAACAACCGGCAGGGCACTGAAGCTTTCTTT. The chain carries TRBV30 and TRBJ1-1, with D perhaps TRBD1 (5 bases). The CDR3 runs 13 residues. Germline lookup yields CDR1 GTSNPN and CDR2 SVGIG (reference sequence). V lost 4 bases to trimming and J lost 4 bases, with 13 bases between them.

The rearrangement uses TRBV5-1 and TRBJ2-1; no reliable D call. CDR1 SGHRS and CDR2 YFSETQ come from the germline V gene. The V end was cut by 2 bases, the J end by 8 bases, with 11 bases between. This CDR3 region has 13 residues. In nucleotides, the CDR3 is TGCGCCAGCAGCTTCCGCCAAAGAGATGAGCAGTTCTTC. Its translation is CASSFRQRDEQFF.

CDR3 nucleotide sequence: TGTGCCAGGACTCCACAGGGAAATTCACCCCTCCACTTT. Translation gives CARTPQGNSPLHF. V gene TRBV6-5 combines with J gene TRBJ1-6; tentatively, D is TRBD1 (6 bases). This CDR3 region has 13 residues. The germline CDR1 and CDR2 sequences are MNHEY and SVGAGI. The V and J ends lost 9 bases and 7 bases respectively, with 13 bases between them.

This clone was observed a handful of times. V gene TRBV19 combines with J gene TRBJ1-5; 8 nucleotides match TRBD1. The CDR3 length is 13 residues. With V trimmed by 7 bases and J by 9 bases, 8 bases remained unmatched. Germline loops: CDR1 LNHDA, CDR2 SQIVND (reference sequence). CDR3 protein: CASTPGQAGPQHF. CDR3 nucleotides: TGTGCCAGTACTCCGGGACAGGCTGGGCCCCAGCATTTT.

The chain uses TRBV6-1 and TRBJ2-5; weak D call: TRBD1 (5 bases). CDR1 and CDR2 (germline): MNHNS, SASEGT. Trimming took off 2 bases at V and 4 bases at J, with 17 bases between the two ends. The CDR3 extends over 16 amino acids. CDR3 DNA: TGTGCCAGCAGTGAAAATTTGTCAGGGCGGAGAGAGACCCAGTACTTC. As protein: CASSENLSGRRETQYF.

The chain has TRBV5-1 and TRBJ1-2; weak D call: TRBD1 (6 bases). The V gene lost 4 bases and the J gene lost 0 bases, with 10 bases spanning the gap. The CDR3 has 14 amino acids. Germline values: CDR1 SGHRS, CDR2 YFSETQ. Written as DNA, the CDR3 is TGCGCCAGCAGCCGGACAGACTCTAACTATGGCTACACCTTC. Its protein product is CASSRTDSNYGYTF.

This chain uses TRBV5-1 with TRBJ2-7; TRBD1 matches 11 bases. Per the germline V gene, CDR1 is SGHRS and CDR2 is YFSETQ. The junction had 7 bases not matched to a gene; V was cut back by 4 bases and J by 7 bases. There are 14 residues in the CDR3. CDR3 in amino acids: CASSRDRGSEEQYF. The CDR3 coding sequence is TGCGCCAGCAGCCGGGACAGGGGGTCCGAGGAGCAGTACTTC.

This sequence joins TRBV7-2 and TRBJ2-3; TRBD2 aligns across 8 bases. The CDR3 totals 16 residues. Trimming removed 3 bases from V and 6 bases from J; junction bases left unmatched: 11. The germline V gene encodes CDR1 SGHTA and CDR2 FQGNSA. The chain's CDR3 is CASSFRSTGGRDTQYF. The CDR3 DNA is TGTGCCAGCAGCTTTAGATCAACGGGGGGGAGGGATACGCAGTATTTT.

The chain links TRBV4-2 to TRBJ2-1; 10 bases are shared with TRBD1. The V and J ends lost 4 bases and 7 bases, in that order; junction bases with no gene match: 13. This CDR3 is 17 amino acids long. Germline V CDR1 and CDR2: LGHNA, YNFKEQ. This CDR3 is CASSPDLFRDRGNEQFF. CDR3 bases: TGTGCCAGCAGCCCCGACCTTTTCCGGGACAGGGGAAATGAGCAGTTCTTC.

The chain joins TRBV10-2 to TRBJ2-3; 11 nucleotides line up with TRBD1. This CDR3 spans 16 amino acids. Germline V CDR1 and CDR2: WSHSY, SAAADI. With V trimmed by 2 bases and J by 6 bases, 7 bases remained unmatched. CDR3 sequence reads: CASSEPDRGRRDTQYF. The DNA for the CDR3 is TGCGCCAGCAGTGAGCCGGACAGGGGGCGGAGGGATACGCAGTATTTT.

The chain combines TRBV9 with TRBJ1-3; D gene ambiguous. Trimming took 4 bases from V and 0 from J, leaving 11 bases between them. The CDR3 consists of 15 residues. Germline CDR1 and CDR2: SGDLS and YYNGEE. The CDR3 spells CASSPDTVSGNTIYF. The CDR3 nucleotides are TGTGCCAGCAGCCCAGACACAGTCTCTGGAAACACCATATATTTT.